These 21 T cell receptor beta chains originate from one sample sequenced in a study of metastatic and nonmetastatic thyroid tumors. TCRdb re-clonotyped the PCR reads via MiXCR. The data show approximately 17,000 clones, roughly 26% seen once. All patients were treatment-naive before thyroid surgery. The sequenced sample was tumor tissue. Every receptor here comes from a female donor with papillary thyroid cancer or a benign thyroid nodule (not recorded which). Some clones in this sample may be carry-over from other donors' samples.

This clone was recorded at least ten times. The chain combines TRBV9 with TRBJ2-3; TRBD1 might be the D (6 bases). Per the germline V gene, CDR1 is SGDLS and CDR2 is YYNGEE. Trimming removed 4 bases from V and 2 bases from J, with 14 bases in between. This CDR3 is built from 15 residues. DNA of the CDR3: TGTGCCAGCAGCAACCGGGACACCTACACAGATACGCAGTATTTT. Translating it yields CASSNRDTYTDTQYF.

A remark on this clone: One base away lies a much larger clone, so this may be a sequencing read error. V gene TRBV5-1 combines with J gene TRBJ2-3; TRBD2 matches at 7 bases. The germline gives CDR1 SGHRS, CDR2 YFSETQ. The CDR3 is 13 amino acids. With V trimmed by 3 bases and J by 9 bases, 7 bases remained unmatched. The CDR3 DNA is TGCGCCAGCAGCTCGGAGAAGCGGGGAACGCAGTATTTT. It yields the protein CASSSEKRGTQYF.

The V call is TRBV5-1, the J call TRBJ1-1; perhaps TRBD1 as D (6 bases). Trimming removed 5 bases from V and 2 bases from J, with 16 bases in between. This CDR3 has 15 residues. Germline CDR1 SGHRS, CDR2 YFSETQ. This CDR3 reads CASRASGQLNTEAFF. The CDR3 DNA follows: TGCGCCAGCAGGGCTTCGGGACAACTTAACACTGAAGCTTTCTTT.

This clone was recorded at least ten times. The chain combines TRBV9 with TRBJ1-1; 8 bases map to TRBD1. V gave up 4 bases and J gave up 9 bases; unmatched junction bases: 5. This CDR3 region has 12 residues. Per the germline V gene, CDR1 is SGDLS and CDR2 is YYNGEE. The CDR3 DNA is TGTGCCAGCAGCCCACAGGGGGACAAAGCTTTCTTT. It specifies CASSPQGDKAFF. The full variable domain, with the rest looked up from reference TRBV9 and TRBJ1-1, is DSGVTQTPKHLITATGQRVTLRCSPRSGDLSVYWYQQSLDQGLQFLIQYYNGEERAKGNILERFSAQQFPDLHSELNLSSLELGDSALYFCASSPQGDKAFFGQGTRLTVV.

Ten or more counts support this clone. The rearrangement links TRBV11-2 to TRBJ2-1, with D perhaps TRBD1 or TRBD2 (5 bases each). V lost 1 base, J lost 4 bases, and 11 bases lay in between. The CDR3 is 15 amino acids. Per germline, CDR1 SGHAT and CDR2 FQNNGV. The CDR3 region has the DNA TGTGCCAGCAGCTTAGGGGCTGGGGGTTACAATGAGCAGTTCTTC. It specifies CASSLGAGGYNEQFF.

This clone was seen repeatedly, ten times or more. This chain connects TRBV19 to TRBJ1-1; D is undetermined. The CDR3 runs to 15 residues. The germline gives CDR1 LNHDA, CDR2 SQIVND (reference sequence). V dropped 5 bases and J dropped 3 bases, with 16 bases sitting between them. CDR3 coding DNA: TGTGCCAGTAGTGTCTTCCACACCTTCTACACTGAAGCTTTCTTT. This translates into CASSVFHTFYTEAFF.

This clone occurred a few times. This chain links TRBV7-2 with TRBJ2-7; D remains unclear. Trimming pared 6 bases from V and 6 bases from J, leaving 12 bases between. This CDR3 region has 12 residues. Per germline, CDR1 SGHTA and CDR2 FQGNSA. The CDR3 region has the DNA TGTGCCAGCAGTTTCGCCTCTCGCGAGCAGTACTTC. Translating it yields CASSFASREQYF.

Concerning this clone itself: A much larger clone lies one base from this, so it may be a read error. The sample has other DNA sequences that encode this CDR3 too. The gene calls are TRBV10-3 and TRBJ2-3, with D possibly TRBD1 on 6 matching bases. Germline V gene sequence: CDR1 ENHRY, CDR2 SYGVKD. The CDR3 covers 16 residues. V shed 9 bases and J shed 2 bases, with 21 bases lying between them. CDR3 amino acids: CAISSPAGDFTDTQYF. In nucleotides, the CDR3 is TGTGCCATAAGTTCACCCGCAGGGGATTTCACAGATACGCAGTATTTT.

The table lists this clone with a few counts. Its ends do not fully match the called genes, so a read error is possible. The genes are TRBV12-3 or TRBV12-4 and TRBJ2-7; perhaps TRBD1 as D (6 bases). The CDR3 is 15 residues long. For the CDR3, the DNA is TGTGCCATCAGTCCCTCGGACAGCGGCTCCTACGAGCGGTACTTC. Protein: CAISPSDSGSYERYF.

This clone has at least ten counts. The J gene is TRBJ2-7, the V gene TRBV11-2; 12 bases are shared with TRBD2. There are 14 residues in the CDR3. J was trimmed by 4 bases and V by 8 bases; bases with no gene match: 6. CDR1 SGHAT and CDR2 FQNNGV come from the germline V gene. CDR3 sequence: CASGRLAGVYEQYF. Written as DNA, the CDR3 is TGTGCCAGCGGGAGACTAGCGGGGGTATACGAGCAGTACTTC.

The chain links TRBV18 to TRBJ2-1; the match to TRBD1 covers 7 bases. Trimming removed 0 bases from V and 8 bases from J; junction bases left unmatched: 7. The CDR3 covers 15 residues. CDR1 is KGHSH, CDR2 LQKENI, per germline. CDR3 amino acids: CASSPPDRVRYEQFF. The CDR3 region has the DNA TGTGCCAGCTCACCACCCGACAGGGTTAGGTATGAGCAGTTCTTC.

This clone was counted many times. The chain recombines TRBV20-1 with TRBJ2-6, with 8 bases identical to TRBD1. Germline V gene lookup returns CDR1 DFQATT and CDR2 SNEGSKA (reference sequence). This CDR3 is 19 amino acids long. The V and J ends lost 4 bases and 4 bases, in that order; junction bases with no gene match: 18. CDR3 loop: CSAKGIHGQGEEGANVLTF. DNA of the CDR3: TGCAGTGCTAAGGGGATTCATGGACAGGGAGAAGAAGGGGCCAACGTCCTGACTTTC.

This clone was seen repeatedly, ten times or more. This chain uses TRBV2 with TRBJ2-7; D may correspond to TRBD1 or TRBD2 (5 bases each). Trimming took off 7 bases at V and 3 bases at J, with 16 bases between the two ends. Germline assignment: CDR1 SNHLY and CDR2 FYNNEI. CDR3 length: 14 residues. CDR3 sequence (DNA): TGTGCCAGCACCGGCGTTCGGGGCCACTACGAGCAGTACTTC. Protein: CASTGVRGHYEQYF.

This clone has a count of ten or more. The gene calls are TRBV6-6 and TRBJ2-1, with D unresolved. The CDR3 contains 15 residues. Germline V CDR1 and CDR2: MNHNY, SVGAGI (reference sequence). V was pared by 2 bases and J by 5 bases, with 13 bases between. The CDR3 here is CASSYREYSHNEQFF. The CDR3 nucleotides read TGTGCCAGCAGTTACCGAGAGTATTCCCACAATGAGCAGTTCTTC.

There are a few counts of this clone. The chain couples TRBV10-3 to TRBJ2-1, with 7 bases identical to TRBD2. CDR1 and CDR2 from the germline V gene are ENHRY and SYGVKD. This CDR3 spans 14 amino acids. The V gene end was trimmed by 11 bases and the J gene end by 10 bases; junction bases not matched to a gene: 17. CDR3 DNA sequence: TGTGCCTCGCGACTGGGCGGGAGTGTTGAGGAGCAGTTCTTC. Translated, it gives CASRLGGSVEEQFF.

About this clone itself: A much bigger clone sits one base away, suggesting this may be a read error. V gene TRBV6-5 combines with J gene TRBJ1-1; D is unclear. Germline-derived CDR1 and CDR2 are MNHEY and SVGAGI. This CDR3 is 13 amino acids long. Trimming stripped 1 base from V and 2 bases from J, with 5 bases between. CDR3 sequence reads: CASSYYPNTEAFF. CDR3 sequence (DNA): TGTGCCAGCAGTTACTACCCTAACACTGAAGCTTTCTTT.

Relative to its sample, this clone is medium-sized (0.01 to 0.1%). The chain recombines TRBV6-1 with TRBJ1-1; no definite D call. The CDR3 is 14 residues long. V lost 1 base, J lost 0 bases, and 6 bases lay in between. Germline loops: CDR1 MNHNS, CDR2 SASEGT. CDR3 sequence (DNA): TGTGCCAGCAGTGAAGTGGGTCTGAACACTGAAGCTTTCTTT. It yields the protein CASSEVGLNTEAFF.

This clone was detected many times. This sequence joins TRBV7-9 and TRBJ1-4; maybe TRBD1 (5 bases). The CDR3 consists of 13 residues. The germline V gene has CDR1 SEHNR and CDR2 FQNEAQ (reference sequence). V lost 3 bases, J lost 11 bases, and 13 bases lay in between. CDR3 sequence reads: CASSLFSQGKLFF. Here the CDR3 DNA reads TGTGCCAGCAGCTTGTTCTCGCAGGGCAAACTGTTTTTT.

This clone showed up many times. The same CDR3 arises from other DNA sequences in this sample as well. The V call is TRBV2, the J call TRBJ2-7; 8 bases agree with TRBD2. CDR1 SNHLY and CDR2 FYNNEI come from the germline V gene. Trimming cost V 6 bases and J 3 bases; bases outside gene matches: 4. The CDR3 runs to 13 residues. This CDR3 reads CASSPGLDYEQYF. DNA for the CDR3: TGTGCCAGCAGCCCGGGACTAGACTACGAGCAGTACTTC.

This clone occurred a few times. This chain links TRBV11-3 with TRBJ2-3; 7 bases are shared with TRBD2. The trim removed 3 bases at V and 2 bases at J, leaving 5 bases unmatched. CDR1 is SGHNT and CDR2 is YENEEA in the germline V gene. This CDR3 has 15 residues. CDR3 amino acids: CASSFRAGNTDTQYF. DNA of the CDR3: TGTGCCAGCAGCTTCAGAGCGGGGAACACAGATACGCAGTATTTT.

The rearrangement joins TRBV5-4 to TRBJ1-2, with TRBD1 matching 10 bases. CDR3 length: 14 amino acids. The J segment lost 5 bases and the V segment lost 3 bases, leaving 4 bases of the junction unmatched. The germline CDR1 and CDR2 sequences are SGHNT and YYREEE (reference sequence). CDR3 residues: CASSSGTGAYGYTF. The DNA of the CDR3 is TGTGCCAGCAGCTCCGGGACAGGGGCGTATGGCTACACCTTC.